These 24 T cell receptor beta chains share one sample of origin, sequenced in a study of regulatory T cells in long-lasting Graves disease. Construction of the TCR beta libraries employed iRepertoire HTBI primers in conjunction with Arm-PCR of CDR3 regions. TCRdb independently ran MiXCR on the multiplex PCR reads; one entry per CDR3 protein. Of approximately 380,000 distinct CDR3 sequences in the sample, around 20% were seen once. Time point of the sample: persistent/refractory GD, antithyroid drugs over 5 years with positive TRAb. Scientists built the TCR library using RNA that was extracted from PBMCs. The sequences come from peripheral blood mononuclear cells (PBMCs), collected when the disease was refractory, from a patient treated with antithyroid drugs. These receptors were taken from a female donor with Graves disease.

For this clonotype: A single base separates this from a much larger clone, so it may be a read error. The gene calls are TRBV3-1 and TRBJ1-2, with TRBD1 as a possible D gene (6 bases). Germline V gene lookup returns CDR1 LGHDT and CDR2 YNNKEL (reference sequence). V was shortened by 4 bases and J by 7 bases, with 22 bases between the two germline ends. This CDR3 is built from 16 residues. The CDR3 nucleotides are TGTGCCAGCAGCCCGTACCGAACAGGGAAGAGGAGTGGCTACACCTTC. It translates to CASSPYRTGKRSGYTF.

This clonotype occurred many times. The V and J genes are TRBV29-1 and TRBJ1-2; D might be TRBD1 (6 bases). This CDR3 spans 15 amino acids. V was trimmed by 3 bases and J by 5 bases, leaving 19 bases between them. In germline, CDR1 is SQVTM, CDR2 ANQGSEA. The CDR3 spells CSVDRRKLGQYGYTF. CDR3 DNA sequence: TGCAGCGTTGATAGAAGAAAATTAGGACAGTATGGCTACACCTTC.

This sequence joins TRBV20-1 and TRBJ1-5, with D possibly matching TRBD1 (5 bases). Trimming cost V 6 bases and J 5 bases, with 11 bases left between them. The CDR3 spans 12 residues. CDR1 is DFQATT and CDR2 is SNEGSKA in the germline V gene (reference sequence). CDR3 bases: TGCAGTGCGAAGACAGTCGATCAGCCCCAGCATTTT. It encodes CSAKTVDQPQHF.

This chain connects TRBV11-2 to TRBJ2-7; D call uncertain. The CDR3 runs to 13 residues. Looked up from germline, CDR1 is SGHAT and CDR2 is FQNNGV. V was trimmed by 1 base and J by 5 bases, leaving 9 bases between them. CDR3 coding DNA: TGTGCCAGCAGCTTAGTTGTTGTAGACGAGCAGTACTTC. Residues: CASSLVVVDEQYF.

This clonotype was counted between two and nine times. V gene TRBV7-2 combines with J gene TRBJ1-1; TRBD1 might be the D (6 bases). The length of the CDR3 is 16 residues. Trimming cost V 1 base and J 4 bases, with 16 bases left between them. CDR1 is SGHTA, CDR2 FQGNSA, per germline. The CDR3 spells CASSLERGRWSTEAFF. For the CDR3, the DNA is TGTGCCAGCAGCTTAGAACGGGGGCGATGGAGCACTGAAGCTTTCTTT.

A remark on this clonotype: At one boundary the junction diverges from the germline segment, which might be a read error. The chain joins TRBV20-1 to TRBJ2-5, with 12 bases lining up with TRBD1. The CDR3 covers 15 residues. CDR1 DFQATT and CDR2 SNEGSKA come from the germline V gene (reference sequence). The CDR3 protein is CNAARDRGREETQYF. For the CDR3, the DNA is TGCAATGCTGCAAGGGACAGGGGGCGAGAAGAGACCCAGTACTTC.

The J gene is TRBJ2-3, the V gene TRBV7-2, with TRBD2 as a possible D gene (6 bases). V was cut by 1 base and J by 0 bases, with 14 bases left in between. CDR3 size: 17 residues. The germline CDR1 and CDR2 sequences are SGHTA and FQGNSA. The CDR3 spells CASSLDPPGLSTDTQYF. The CDR3 DNA follows: TGTGCCAGCAGCTTAGATCCACCGGGACTCAGCACAGATACGCAGTATTTT. The whole variable domain, remainder taken from reference TRBV7-2 and TRBJ2-3, is GAGVSQSPSNKVTEKGKDVELRCDPISGHTALYWYRQSLGQGLEFLIYFQGNSAPDKSGLPSDRFSAERTGGSVSTLTIQRTQQEDSAVYLCASSLDPPGLSTDTQYFGPGTRLTVL.

A few counts support this clonotype. The chain carries TRBV30 and TRBJ1-6; TRBD1 agrees at 7 bases. Germline values: CDR1 GTSNPN, CDR2 SVGIG (reference sequence). The V gene end was trimmed by 4 bases and the J gene end by 10 bases; junction bases not matched to a gene: 7. The CDR3 contains 13 residues. CDR3 sequence reads: CAWTGDRVSPLHF. The CDR3 region has the DNA TGTGCCTGGACCGGAGACAGGGTCTCACCCCTCCACTTT.

This clonotype came up a few times. This sequence joins TRBV5-1 and TRBJ1-1; a possible D gene is TRBD1 (5 bases). CDR3 size: 15 residues. Per the germline V gene, CDR1 is SGHRS and CDR2 is YFSETQ. Between the trimmed V and J ends, which lost 4 bases and 0 bases, there was a span of 13 bases. Here the CDR3 DNA reads TGCGCCAGCAGCGGACACGGGGCCTTGAACACTGAAGCTTTCTTT. It specifies CASSGHGALNTEAFF.

J is TRBJ1-1 and V is TRBV19; D unresolved. V was trimmed by 6 bases and J by 4 bases, leaving 12 bases between them. Germline V gives CDR1 LNHDA, CDR2 SQIVND (reference sequence). The CDR3 contains 13 residues. CDR3 sequence reads: CASRPPATTEAFF. The CDR3 DNA sequence: TGTGCCAGTAGACCCCCGGCCACCACTGAAGCTTTCTTT.

This clonotype is a singleton in its sample. The chain uses TRBV28 and TRBJ2-1; D perhaps matches TRBD1 (6 bases). Trimming stripped 10 bases from V and 6 bases from J, with 28 bases between. The germline V gene has CDR1 MDHEN and CDR2 SYDVKM. The CDR3 is 17 residues long. The CDR3 loop reads CAIQGRGWMLPGNEQFF. The CDR3 region has the DNA TGTGCCATCCAGGGAAGGGGGTGGATGCTGCCGGGCAATGAGCAGTTCTTC.

This clonotype was found a few times. The chain couples TRBV28 to TRBJ2-1; no reliable D call. Germline-derived CDR1 and CDR2 are MDHEN and SYDVKM. V was cut by 5 bases and J by 4 bases, with 18 bases left in between. CDR3 length equals 16 residues. The CDR3 protein is CASSPSGPPPYNEQFF. The CDR3 nucleotides are TGTGCCAGCAGTCCGTCAGGCCCGCCTCCGTACAATGAGCAGTTCTTC. The entire variable domain, with the rest obtained from reference TRBV28 and TRBJ2-1, is as follows: DVKVTQSSRYLVKRTGEKVFLECVQDMDHENMFWYRQDPGLGLRLIYFSYDVKMKEKGDIPEGYSVSREKKERFSLILESASTNQTSMYLCASSPSGPPPYNEQFFGPGTRLTVL.

The rearrangement joins TRBV6-1 to TRBJ2-3, with D possibly matching TRBD2 (5 bases). Between the trimmed V and J ends, which lost 2 bases and 0 bases, there was a span of 12 bases. Germline values: CDR1 MNHNS, CDR2 SASEGT. The CDR3 loop spans 16 amino acids. CDR3 loop: CASSERRITSTDTQYF. The CDR3 region has the DNA TGTGCCAGCAGTGAACGGAGGATTACTAGCACAGATACGCAGTATTTT.

This clonotype has a count of ten or more. This chain joins TRBV12-3 or TRBV12-4 and TRBJ2-2, with 12 bases that match TRBD2. Unmatched junction bases numbered 3, after V lost 6 bases and J lost 4 bases. The CDR3 consists of 15 residues. In nucleotides, the CDR3 is TGTGCCAGCAGGGGGACTAGCGGGCCCACCGGGGAGCTGTTTTTT. Translation gives CASRGTSGPTGELFF.

This clonotype came up many times. The chain joins TRBV6-2 or TRBV6-3 to TRBJ1-5; maybe TRBD1 (5 bases). V was cut by 0 bases and J by 6 bases, with 15 bases left in between. The CDR3 is 16 residues long. Per the germline V gene, CDR1 is MNHEY and CDR2 is SVGEGT. The CDR3 here is CASSYSGGQGGQPQHF. The CDR3 region has the DNA TGTGCCAGCAGTTACTCGGGCGGGCAGGGCGGTCAGCCCCAGCATTTT.

V gene TRBV9 combines with J gene TRBJ2-3; 8 bases map to TRBD2. CDR3 length: 16 amino acids. Looked up from germline, CDR1 is SGDLS and CDR2 is YYNGEE. With 0 bases clipped from V and 1 base from J, the junction kept 4 bases outside the gene matches. CDR3 sequence: CASSVEPAGGTDTQYF. The CDR3 nucleotides are TGTGCCAGCAGCGTAGAACCAGCGGGGGGCACAGATACGCAGTATTTT.

The rearrangement uses TRBV20-1 and TRBJ1-1; D is unresolved. The CDR3 covers 13 residues. V lost 0 bases, J lost 4 bases, and 9 bases lay in between. Germline values: CDR1 DFQATT, CDR2 SNEGSKA (reference sequence). The DNA of the CDR3 is TGCAGTGCTAGAGATGCCCGTAGCACTGAAGCTTTCTTT. As protein: CSARDARSTEAFF.

This clonotype was found a few times. This sequence joins TRBV20-1 and TRBJ2-3; D not resolved. V lost 3 bases, J lost 5 bases, and 9 bases lay in between. The germline V gene encodes CDR1 DFQATT and CDR2 SNEGSKA (reference sequence). The CDR3 runs to 12 residues. The CDR3 DNA sequence: TGCAGTGCTAGCCGACAAAAAGATACGCAGTATTTT. Translation gives CSASRQKDTQYF.

The chain has TRBV18 and TRBJ2-7; TRBD2 agrees at 15 bases. The CDR3 runs 17 residues. Germline assignment: CDR1 KGHSH and CDR2 LQKENI. Trimming took 4 bases from V and 7 from J; bases not matched to a gene: 11. The CDR3 loop is CASSLVGTSGRTSEQYF. CDR3 in DNA: TGTGCCAGCTCACTCGTGGGGACTAGCGGGAGGACTAGTGAGCAGTACTTC.

The gene calls are TRBV19 and TRBJ2-7; D perhaps matches TRBD1 (6 bases). Trimming took 4 bases from V and 1 from J, leaving 8 bases between them. From germline, CDR1 is LNHDA and CDR2 SQIVND (reference sequence). This CDR3 comprises 13 residues. This chain's CDR3 is CASSKGHSYEQYF. The CDR3 region has the DNA TGTGCCAGTAGTAAGGGACATTCCTACGAGCAGTACTTC.

Ten or more counts support this clonotype. The CDR3 sequence is CASSRQGMNNQPQHF. The CDR3, as DNA: TGTGCCAGCAGCCGACAGGGAATGAACAATCAGCCCCAGCATTTT. The rearrangement links TRBV2 to TRBJ1-5; TRBD1 matches 7 bases. The CDR3 spans 15 residues. Germline lookup yields CDR1 SNHLY and CDR2 FYNNEI. V lost 6 bases and J lost 3; bases outside the gene matches: 8.

This clonotype was picked up a small number of times. The chain combines TRBV5-5 with TRBJ1-2, with 7 positions matching TRBD1. The V and J ends lost 3 bases and 6 bases, in that order; junction bases with no gene match: 11. The CDR3 runs to 15 residues. Germline lookup yields CDR1 SGHKS and CDR2 YYEKEE (reference sequence). This CDR3 is CASSSYVQGEDGYTF. CDR3 nucleotide sequence: TGTGCCAGCAGCTCCTACGTCCAGGGGGAAGATGGCTACACCTTC.

The sample holds one count of this clonotype. The J gene is TRBJ2-3, the V gene TRBV6-5; tentative D call: TRBD2 (5 bases). CDR1 and CDR2 (germline): MNHEY, SVGAGI. The CDR3 is 15 residues long. V lost 1 base, J lost 4 bases, and 12 bases lay in between. DNA of the CDR3: TGTGCCAGCAGTTACTACGGGGATCGGGCAGATACGCAGTATTTT. Protein: CASSYYGDRADTQYF.

This chain uses TRBV15 with TRBJ2-7; D may be TRBD2 (5 bases). The CDR3 length is 13 residues. CDR1 and CDR2 from the germline V gene are LNHNV and YYDKDF (reference sequence). The V end lost 0 bases, the J end lost 5 bases, and 8 bases lay between the germline ends. In DNA, the CDR3 is TGTGCCACCAGCAGAGATCGGAGGAACGAGCAGTACTTC. Residues: CATSRDRRNEQYF. Together with reference TRBV15 and TRBJ2-7, the CDR3 gives the full variable domain: DAMVIQNPRYQVTQFGKPVTLSCSQTLNHNVMYWYQQKSSQAPKLLFHYYDKDFNNEADTPDNFQSRRPNTSFCFLDIRSPGLGDTAMYLCATSRDRRNEQYFGPGTRLTVT.